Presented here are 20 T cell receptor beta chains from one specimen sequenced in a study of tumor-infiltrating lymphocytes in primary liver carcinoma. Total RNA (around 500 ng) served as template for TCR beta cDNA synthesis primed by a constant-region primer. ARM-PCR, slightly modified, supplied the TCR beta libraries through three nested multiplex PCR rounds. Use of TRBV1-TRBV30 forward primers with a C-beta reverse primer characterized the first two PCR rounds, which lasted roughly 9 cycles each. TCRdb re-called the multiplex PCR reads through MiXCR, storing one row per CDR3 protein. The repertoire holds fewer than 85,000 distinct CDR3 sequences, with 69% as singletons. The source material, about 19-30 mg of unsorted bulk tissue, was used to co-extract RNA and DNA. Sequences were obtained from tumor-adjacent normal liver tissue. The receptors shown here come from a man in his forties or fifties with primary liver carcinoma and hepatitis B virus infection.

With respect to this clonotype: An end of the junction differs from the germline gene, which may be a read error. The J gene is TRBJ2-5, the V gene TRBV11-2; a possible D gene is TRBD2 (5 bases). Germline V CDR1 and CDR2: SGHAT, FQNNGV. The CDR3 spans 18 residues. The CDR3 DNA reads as TGTGCCAGCAGCATAGCGAGGCCAGCCCTGGGAAAAAAAGAGACCCAGTGCTTC. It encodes CASSIARPALGKKETQCF.

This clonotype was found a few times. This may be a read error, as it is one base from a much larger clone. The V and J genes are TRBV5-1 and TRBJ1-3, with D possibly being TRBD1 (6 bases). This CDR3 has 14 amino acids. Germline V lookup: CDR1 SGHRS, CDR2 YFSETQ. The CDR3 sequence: CTSSLQGSGNTIYF. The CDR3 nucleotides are TGCACCAGCAGCTTACAGGGATCAGGAAACACCATATATTTT. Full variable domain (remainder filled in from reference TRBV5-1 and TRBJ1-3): KAGVTQTPRYLIKTRGQQVTLSCSPISGHRSVSWYQQTPGQGLQFLFEYFSETQRNKGNFPGRFSGRQFSNSRSEMNVSTLELGDSALYLCTSSLQGSGNTIYFGEGSWLTVV.

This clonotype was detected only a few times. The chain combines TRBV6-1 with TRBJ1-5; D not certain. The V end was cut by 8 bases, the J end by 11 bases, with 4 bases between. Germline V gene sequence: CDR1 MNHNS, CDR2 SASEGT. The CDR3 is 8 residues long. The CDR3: CASEAQHF. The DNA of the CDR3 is TGTGCCAGCGAGGCCCAGCATTTT.

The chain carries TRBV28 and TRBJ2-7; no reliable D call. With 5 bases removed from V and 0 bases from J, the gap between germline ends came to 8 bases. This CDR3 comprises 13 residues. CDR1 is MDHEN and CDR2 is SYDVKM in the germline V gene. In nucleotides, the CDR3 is TGTGCCAGCAGTCCCCCATTCTCCTACGAGCAGTACTTC. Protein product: CASSPPFSYEQYF.

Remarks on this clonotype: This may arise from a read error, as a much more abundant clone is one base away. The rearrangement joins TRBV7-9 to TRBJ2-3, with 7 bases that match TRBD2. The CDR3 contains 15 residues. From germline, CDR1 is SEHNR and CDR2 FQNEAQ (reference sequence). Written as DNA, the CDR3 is TGTGTCAGCAGCTCCGCGGGAGCCCGGACAGATACGCAGTATTTT. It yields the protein CVSSSAGARTDTQYF.

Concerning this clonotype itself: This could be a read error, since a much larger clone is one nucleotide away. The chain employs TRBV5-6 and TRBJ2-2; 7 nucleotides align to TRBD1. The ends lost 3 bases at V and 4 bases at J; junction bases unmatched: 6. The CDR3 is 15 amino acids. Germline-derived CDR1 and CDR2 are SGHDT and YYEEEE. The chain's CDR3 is CASSWGQTSTGELFF. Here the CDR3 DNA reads TGTGCCAGCAGCTGGGGACAGACGAGCACCGGGGAGCTGTTTTTT.

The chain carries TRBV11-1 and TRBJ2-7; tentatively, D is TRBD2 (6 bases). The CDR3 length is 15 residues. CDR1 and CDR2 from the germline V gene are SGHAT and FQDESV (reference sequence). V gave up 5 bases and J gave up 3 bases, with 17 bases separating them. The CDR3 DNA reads TGTGCCAGCAGCCCGGTGGGACTCACTAACTACGAGCAGTACTTC. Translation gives CASSPVGLTNYEQYF.

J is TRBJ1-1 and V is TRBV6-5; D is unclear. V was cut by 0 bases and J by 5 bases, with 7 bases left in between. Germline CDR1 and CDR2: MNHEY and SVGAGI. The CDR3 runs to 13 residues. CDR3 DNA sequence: TGTGCCAGCAGTTACTCCACACTTACTGAAGCTTTCTTT. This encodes CASSYSTLTEAFF.

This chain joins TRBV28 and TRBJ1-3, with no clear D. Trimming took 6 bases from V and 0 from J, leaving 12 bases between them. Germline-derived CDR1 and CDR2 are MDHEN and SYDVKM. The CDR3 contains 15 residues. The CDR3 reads CASRRWVDSGNTIYF. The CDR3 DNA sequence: TGTGCCAGCAGACGCTGGGTAGACTCTGGAAACACCATATATTTT.

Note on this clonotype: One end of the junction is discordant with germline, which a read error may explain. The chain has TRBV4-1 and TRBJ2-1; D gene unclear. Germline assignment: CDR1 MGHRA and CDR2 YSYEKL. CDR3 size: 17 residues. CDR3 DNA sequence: TGCTCCAGCAGCCACCTAACAGTTAGCCGATTCTACAATGAGCAGTTCTTC. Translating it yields CSSSHLTVSRFYNEQFF.

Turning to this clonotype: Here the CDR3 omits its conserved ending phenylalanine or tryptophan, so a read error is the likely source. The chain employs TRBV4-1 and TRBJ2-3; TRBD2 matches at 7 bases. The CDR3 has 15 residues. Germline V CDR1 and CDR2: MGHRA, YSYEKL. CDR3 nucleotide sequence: TGCACCAGCAGCCACGGACTAGGGAGGTGGGATACGCAGTATCTT. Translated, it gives CTSSHGLGRWDTQYL.

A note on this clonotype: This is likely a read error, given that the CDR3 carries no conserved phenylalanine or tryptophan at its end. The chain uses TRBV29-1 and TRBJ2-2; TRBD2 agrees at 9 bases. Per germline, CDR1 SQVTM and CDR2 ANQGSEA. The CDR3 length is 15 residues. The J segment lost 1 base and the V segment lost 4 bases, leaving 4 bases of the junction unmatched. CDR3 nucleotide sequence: TGCAGCGTTGGGACTAGCGCGGTGAACACCGGGGAGCTGTTTCTT. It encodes CSVGTSAVNTGELFL.

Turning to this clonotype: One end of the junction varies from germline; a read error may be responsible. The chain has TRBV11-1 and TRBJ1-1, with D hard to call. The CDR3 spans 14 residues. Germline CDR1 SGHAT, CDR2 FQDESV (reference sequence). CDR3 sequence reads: CASSLNSKNREALF. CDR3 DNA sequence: TGTGCCAGCAGCTTAAACTCCAAGAATAGAGAAGCTCTCTTT.

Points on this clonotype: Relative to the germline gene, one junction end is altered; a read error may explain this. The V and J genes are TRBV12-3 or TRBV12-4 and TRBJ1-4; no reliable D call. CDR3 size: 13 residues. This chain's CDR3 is CASSLAGIERLFF. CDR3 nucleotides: TGTGCCAGCAGTTTAGCGGGAATTGAAAGACTGTTCTTT.

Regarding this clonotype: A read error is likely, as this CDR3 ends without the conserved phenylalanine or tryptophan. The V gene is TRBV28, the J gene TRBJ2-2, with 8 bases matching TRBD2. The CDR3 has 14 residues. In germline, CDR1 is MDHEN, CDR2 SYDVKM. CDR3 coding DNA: TGTGCCAGCAGCCCGACGCGGGAGGCCGGGGGGCTGTTTGTT. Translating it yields CASSPTREAGGLFV.

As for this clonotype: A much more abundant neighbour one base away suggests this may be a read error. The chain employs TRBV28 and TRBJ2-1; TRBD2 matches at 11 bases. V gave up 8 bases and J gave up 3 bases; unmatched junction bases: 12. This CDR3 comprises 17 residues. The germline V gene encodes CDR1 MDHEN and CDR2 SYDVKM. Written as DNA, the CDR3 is TGTGCCAGCGTCGAGACTAGCGGGATGGATATCTACAATGAGCAGTTCTTC. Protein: CASVETSGMDIYNEQFF.

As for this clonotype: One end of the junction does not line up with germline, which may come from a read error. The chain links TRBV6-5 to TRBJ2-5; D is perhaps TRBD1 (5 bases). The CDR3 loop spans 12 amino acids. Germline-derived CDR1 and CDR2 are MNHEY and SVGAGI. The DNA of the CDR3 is TGTGTCAGCAGTACCAGGGAAGAGACCCAGTACTTC. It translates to CVSSTREETQYF.

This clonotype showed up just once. The CDR3 sequence is CNVEFLELAEYNEQFF. The DNA of the CDR3 is TGCAACGTGGAATTTTTGGAGCTAGCGGAGTACAATGAGCAGTTCTTC. The chain couples TRBV29-1 to TRBJ2-1, with 7 bases aligning to TRBD2. CDR1 is SQVTM and CDR2 is ANQGSEA in the germline V gene. CDR3 length equals 16 residues.

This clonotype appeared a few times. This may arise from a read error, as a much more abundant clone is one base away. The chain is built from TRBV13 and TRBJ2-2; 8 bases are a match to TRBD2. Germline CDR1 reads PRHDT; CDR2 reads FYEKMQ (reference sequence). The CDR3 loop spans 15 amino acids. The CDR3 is CASTKSGRRTGELSF. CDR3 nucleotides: TGTGCCAGCACCAAAAGCGGGAGACGCACCGGGGAGCTGTCTTTT.

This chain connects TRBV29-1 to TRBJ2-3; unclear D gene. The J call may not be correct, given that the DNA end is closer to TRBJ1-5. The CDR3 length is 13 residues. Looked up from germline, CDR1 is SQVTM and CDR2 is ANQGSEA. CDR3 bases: TGCAACGTGGGCTTAGGAAGCACAGATACGCAGCATTTT. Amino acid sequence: CNVGLGSTDTQHF.